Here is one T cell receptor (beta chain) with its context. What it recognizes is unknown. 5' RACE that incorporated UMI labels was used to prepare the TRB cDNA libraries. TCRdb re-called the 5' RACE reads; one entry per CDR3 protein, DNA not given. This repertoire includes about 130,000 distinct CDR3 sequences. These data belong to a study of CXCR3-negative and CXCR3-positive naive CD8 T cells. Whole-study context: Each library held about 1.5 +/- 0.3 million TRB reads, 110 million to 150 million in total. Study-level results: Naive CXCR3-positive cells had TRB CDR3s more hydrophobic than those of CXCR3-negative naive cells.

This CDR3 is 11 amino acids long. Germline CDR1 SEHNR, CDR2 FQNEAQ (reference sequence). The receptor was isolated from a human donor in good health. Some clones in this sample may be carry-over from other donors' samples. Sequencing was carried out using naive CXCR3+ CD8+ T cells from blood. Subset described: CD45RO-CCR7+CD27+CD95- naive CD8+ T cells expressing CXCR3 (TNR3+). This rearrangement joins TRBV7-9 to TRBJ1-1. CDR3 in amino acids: CASSSDDEAFF.